These 14 T cell receptor beta chains were sequenced from one sample in a study of T cell responses to AZD1222 COVID-19 vaccine. Only in-frame clones appear in the TCRdb table, and some are missing; sequencing was by immunoSEQ multiplex PCR. The sample carries 130,000 or so clones, over 90% recorded once. Here the sequenced sample was peripheral blood, taken on day 0 of AZD1222 vaccination. Receptors originate from an adult in good health.

This chain joins TRBV9 and TRBJ2-3; D not resolved. CDR3 length equals 13 residues. From germline, CDR1 is SGDLS and CDR2 YYNGEE. With 5 bases removed from V and 6 bases from J, the gap between germline ends came to 13 bases. CDR3 in amino acids: CASSSFGVDTQYF. The CDR3 DNA follows: TGTGCCAGCAGTTCCTTTGGGGTGGATACGCAGTATTTT.

The rearrangement uses TRBV11-2 and TRBJ1-6, with 8 bases fitting TRBD1. From germline, CDR1 is SGHAT and CDR2 FQNNGV. V lost 3 bases to trimming and J lost 9 bases; unmatched junction nucleotides: 13. CDR3 length equals 17 residues. CDR3 in amino acids: CASSFSYSDRESSPLHF. As DNA, the CDR3 is TGTGCCAGCAGCTTCTCATATTCGGACAGGGAGAGTTCACCCCTCCACTTT.

The chain links TRBV5-1 to TRBJ1-1; 8 nucleotides align to TRBD1. The CDR3 covers 14 residues. The J segment lost 6 bases and the V segment lost 4 bases, leaving 8 bases of the junction unmatched. Germline CDR1 and CDR2: SGHRS and YFSETQ. CDR3 in amino acids: CASSPGQGLSEAFF. The CDR3 region has the DNA TGCGCCAGCAGCCCCGGACAGGGTTTATCTGAAGCTTTCTTT.

The chain couples TRBV10-2 to TRBJ1-5; possibly TRBD1 for D (5 bases). The V gene lost 10 bases and the J gene lost 8 bases, with 27 bases spanning the gap. Germline CDR1 is WSHSY and CDR2 is SAAADI. The CDR3 contains 16 residues. CDR3 amino acids: CAILTEGYGPGEPQHF. CDR3 bases: TGCGCCATACTCACTGAGGGGTATGGGCCGGGGGAGCCCCAGCATTTT.

The gene calls are TRBV24-1 and TRBJ1-2, with 10 nucleotides matching TRBD1. The junction had 3 bases not matched to a gene; V was cut back by 4 bases and J by 5 bases. Germline-derived CDR1 and CDR2 are KGHDR and SFDVKD. The length of the CDR3 is 14 residues. As DNA, the CDR3 is TGTGCCACCAGTGACCCGGGACAGGGGTATGGCTACACCTTC. Encoded protein: CATSDPGQGYGYTF.

The genes are TRBV6-5 and TRBJ1-2; the D gene is possibly TRBD1 (6 bases). Trimming stripped 6 bases from V and 7 bases from J, with 18 bases between. This CDR3 contains 14 residues. Germline assignment: CDR1 MNHEY and CDR2 SVGAGI. CDR3 loop: CASRMTGFWPGYTF. The DNA of the CDR3 is TGTGCCAGCAGAATGACAGGTTTTTGGCCTGGCTACACCTTC.

The chain has TRBV5-4 and TRBJ2-5; D is unclear. This CDR3 comprises 14 residues. The germline CDR1 and CDR2 sequences are SGHNT and YYREEE (reference sequence). Trimming pared 0 bases from V and 1 base from J, leaving 7 bases between. CDR3 in amino acids: CASSLGRFQETQYF. The CDR3 nucleotides read TGTGCCAGCAGCTTGGGACGGTTCCAAGAGACCCAGTACTTC. The full variable domain, completed using reference TRBV5-4 and TRBJ2-5, is ETGVTQSPTHLIKTRGQQVTLRCSSQSGHNTVSWYQQALGQGPQFIFQYYREEENGRGNFPPRFSGLQFPNYSSELNVNALELDDSALYLCASSLGRFQETQYFGPGTRLLVL.

V usage is TRBV7-2 and J usage is TRBJ1-2; D is ambiguous. The germline CDR1 and CDR2 sequences are SGHTA and FQGNSA. The CDR3 spans 15 residues. The ends were cut back, 2 bases at V and 0 bases at J, with 10 bases in the middle. The CDR3, as DNA: TGTGCCAGCAGCTTAACGGGCGAAGCTAACTATGGCTACACCTTC. Its translation: CASSLTGEANYGYTF.

The chain employs TRBV30 and TRBJ2-3, with TRBD2 matching 9 bases. Germline CDR1 GTSNPN, CDR2 SVGIG (reference sequence). J lost 8 bases, V lost 5 bases, and 11 bases had no gene match. CDR3 length: 14 residues. CDR3 sequence reads: CAWRTAGGPGTQYF. The CDR3 DNA sequence: TGTGCCTGGCGAACGGCGGGAGGGCCGGGTACGCAGTATTTT.

V is TRBV11-2 and J is TRBJ2-3, with D maybe TRBD2 (6 bases). The ends were cut back, 5 bases at V and 0 bases at J, with 18 bases in the middle. Germline CDR1 and CDR2: SGHAT and FQNNGV. The length of the CDR3 is 17 residues. CDR3 residues: CASSQLKWGTSTDTQYF. CDR3 coding DNA: TGTGCCAGCAGCCAGCTAAAGTGGGGGACTAGCACAGATACGCAGTATTTT.

The chain uses TRBV29-1 and TRBJ2-2; 9 positions agree with TRBD1. CDR1 is SQVTM, CDR2 ANQGSEA, per germline. This CDR3 comprises 14 residues. J lost 8 bases, V lost 7 bases, and 11 bases had no gene match. CDR3 region: CSGGTGGVSGELFF. DNA for the CDR3: TGCAGCGGAGGAACAGGGGGCGTATCAGGGGAGCTGTTTTTT.

This clone is a singleton in its sample. The gene calls are TRBV28 and TRBJ2-1; TRBD2 might be the D (6 bases). Germline CDR1 and CDR2: MDHEN and SYDVKM. V was trimmed by 4 bases and J by 9 bases, leaving 19 bases between them. The CDR3 has 15 residues. CDR3 region: CASSSRDSPTIEQFF. CDR3 in DNA: TGTGCCAGCAGTTCCCGGGACTCCCCAACAATTGAGCAGTTCTTC.

This chain connects TRBV5-1 to TRBJ2-7; 12 bases agree with TRBD1. Per the germline V gene, CDR1 is SGHRS and CDR2 is YFSETQ. The CDR3 runs to 16 residues. V lost 0 bases, J lost 5 bases, and 6 bases stayed unmatched. The CDR3: CASSLEPGQGAHEQYF. In nucleotides, the CDR3 is TGCGCCAGCAGCTTGGAGCCGGGACAGGGGGCCCACGAGCAGTACTTC.

This rearrangement joins TRBV19 to TRBJ2-7; 9 bases are a match to TRBD2. The ends lost 0 bases at V and 4 bases at J; junction bases unmatched: 4. Looked up from germline, CDR1 is LNHDA and CDR2 is SQIVND (reference sequence). This CDR3 has 15 amino acids. CDR3 residues: CASSIDTSGPYEQYF. The CDR3 bases are TGTGCCAGTAGTATAGATACTAGCGGGCCATACGAGCAGTACTTC.